The source of this TCR beta chain is a study of OX40 agonist ivuxolimab in advanced cancers. Study context: The eligibility criteria allowed prior anti-PD-1, anti-PD-L1 or anti-CTLA-4 therapy, and 40% had some.

In the case of this clone: The antigen is not known.

The CDR3 is 13 amino acids. After removal of 8 bases from V and 4 bases from J, the junction contained 2 bases not matched to a gene. Germline V gene lookup returns CDR1 MNHEY and CDR2 SMNVEV (reference sequence). TCRdb's copy holds only in-frame clones and misses some; the assay was immunoSEQ multiplex PCR. The repertoire holds 45,000 to 50,000 clones, 70% to 90% seen once, with 14% in the top ten. Broader study findings: The work left the antigen specificity of expanded peripheral T cells undetermined.

The sequence derives from an adult with an advanced solid tumor such as melanoma, head and neck, liver or kidney cancer. The starting material was CD4+ or CD8+ T cells sorted from blood, obtained in a trial of the OX40 agonist ivuxolimab. The V and J genes are TRBV27 and TRBJ1-6; 7 nucleotides align to TRBD1. As DNA, the CDR3 is TGTGCCAGCTCGGGACAGTATAATTCACCCCTCCACTTT. This sequence encodes CASSGQYNSPLHF.